These 8 T cell receptor beta chains came from one sample sequenced in a study of T cell clonality in common variable immunodeficiency. Sequencing was performed with immunoSEQ multiplex PCR; in TCRdb, only in-frame clones are kept and a portion is missing. The profile covers about 64,000 clones, none occurring a single time. Sequences were obtained from peripheral blood mononuclear cells. These receptors all come from a person between 18 and 70 years old in good health.

This clone was detected many times. The CDR3 end is not reached by the read, which stops 3 residues before it; the germline J gene fills it in. The chain carries TRBV18 and TRBJ1-1, with D hard to call. CDR3 size: 15 residues. V gave up 3 bases and J gave up 6 bases, with 17 bases separating them. Germline V gives CDR1 KGHSH, CDR2 LQKENI. This CDR3 reads CASSPLSLREAEAFF. The DNA read from the CDR3 is TGTGCCAGCTCACCCTTATCTCTCCGAGAGGCTGAA.

This clone was counted many times. The DNA read from the CDR3 is TGTGCCAGCAGTGAAGGCGGGGTACAAGAGACC. Protein product: CASSEGGVQET. The entire CDR3 protein reads CASSEGGVQETQYF. The chain uses TRBV6-1 and TRBJ2-5; D possibly corresponds to TRBD2 (6 bases). The CDR3 end lies 3 residues beyond the end of the read and is filled in from the germline J gene. Germline CDR1 MNHNS, CDR2 SASEGT. CDR3 size: 14 residues. The V and J ends lost 1 base and 2 bases respectively, with 8 bases between them.

This clone was counted ten times or more. The CDR3 end falls 3 residues outside the read, so it is completed with the germline J gene. The genes are TRBV18 and TRBJ2-1; D is undetermined. Germline V gene sequence: CDR1 KGHSH, CDR2 LQKENI. Trimming pared 0 bases from V and 8 bases from J, leaving 11 bases between. The CDR3 has 14 residues. CDR3 residues: CASSPPSIKYEQFF. CDR3 DNA, as far as it was read: TGTGCCAGCTCACCACCTAGTATAAAGTATGAG.

This clone was observed at least ten times. The read ends 3 residues before the CDR3 terminus; that terminus is restored from the germline J gene. The V and J genes are TRBV5-1 and TRBJ2-1; 10 positions agree with TRBD2. Trimming removed 0 bases from V and 8 bases from J; junction bases left unmatched: 5. This CDR3 has 15 amino acids. From germline, CDR1 is SGHRS and CDR2 YFSETQ. The CDR3 DNA, read in part, is TGCGCCAGCAGCTTGGTTGGCCTAGCGGGAGATGAG. This encodes CASSLVGLAGDE. The entire CDR3 protein is CASSLVGLAGDEQFF.

There are many counts of this clone. The sequence runs out 3 residues before the end of the CDR3; the remainder is reconstructed from the germline J gene. This sequence joins TRBV19 and TRBJ1-5; 8 positions match TRBD1. The CDR3 spans 13 residues. V gave up 4 bases and J gave up 5 bases; unmatched junction bases: 1. CDR1 is LNHDA, CDR2 SQIVND, per germline (reference sequence). The CDR3 spells CASSTQGDQPQHF. CDR3 DNA, as far as it was read: TGTGCCAGTAGTACACAGGGGGATCAGCCC.

This clone was seen ten or more times. The read is 3 residues too short to cover the CDR3 end, so that end is filled in from the germline J gene. This sequence joins TRBV12-3 or TRBV12-4 and TRBJ1-4; D might be TRBD1 (6 bases). The CDR3 consists of 17 residues. The V end was cut by 5 bases, the J end by 3 bases, with 19 bases between. This CDR3 is CASSTTGSAAPNEKLFF. The part of the CDR3 DNA that was read is TGTGCCAGCAGTACCACAGGGTCCGCCGCCCCTAATGAAAAA.

This clone was seen repeatedly, ten times or more. The CDR3 end is not reached by the read, which stops 3 residues before it; the germline J gene fills it in. The rearrangement links TRBV5-5 to TRBJ1-2, with TRBD1 identical over 8 bases. CDR1 is SGHKS, CDR2 YYEKEE, per germline (reference sequence). The CDR3 is made up of 14 amino acids. Germline trimming cut 1 base from V and 3 bases from J; bases unmatched to any gene: 2. CDR3 bases read: TGTGCCAGCAGCTTGCAGGGACAGGACTATGGC. Translated: CASSLQGQDYG. The full CDR3 protein is CASSLQGQDYGYTF.

This clone was detected ten times or more. The sequence runs out 3 residues before the end of the CDR3; the remainder is reconstructed from the germline J gene. This chain uses TRBV9 with TRBJ1-2; 8 nucleotides match TRBD1. The CDR3 is 17 residues long. Germline V gene sequence: CDR1 SGDLS, CDR2 YYNGEE. V shed 3 bases, J shed 5 bases, and the junction held 15 bases outside the gene matches. Incomplete CDR3 DNA: TGTGCCAGCAGCGCCCCACCCGAGGGGACAGGCGCATATGGC. Protein sequence: CASSAPPEGTGAYG. The CDR3 in full is CASSAPPEGTGAYGYTF.